The sequence of this T cell receptor beta chain was determined in a study of cytomegalovirus exposure and HLA in healthy donors. General study findings and limits: Cytomegalovirus-associated status was assigned to some 180 TCR beta chains. Usually a TCR sequence was rare, but some public TCRs were found in many donors.

V was pared by 0 bases and J by 7 bases, with 7 bases between. Germline CDR1 reads SGHTA; CDR2 reads FQGNSA. This CDR3 comprises 13 residues. Regarding this clone: Its antigen remains unknown.

The method was immunoSEQ multiplex PCR; TCRdb's version includes in-frame clones alone and lacks a portion of them. The table includes about 200,000 clones, approximately 82% detected once. This receptor was taken from a woman aged 30 to 39 in good health and CMV-seropositive. This chain links TRBV7-2 with TRBJ2-1; D perhaps matches TRBD2 (5 bases). Sequenced: PBMCs. The chain's CDR3 is CASSLARGNEQFF. The CDR3 bases are TGTGCCAGCAGCTTAGCCCGAGGGAATGAGCAGTTCTTC.